The sample holds many counts of the clone carrying this TCR beta chain. Graves' hyperthyroidism is called stable when ophthalmopathy does not progress within 18 months. There were TCR beta CDR3 regions amplified from RNA transcripts. First-round RT-PCR with HTBI primers amplified the TCR CDR3 region. TCRdb passed the multiplex PCR reads through MiXCR, listing each CDR3 protein once. The table lists roughly 380,000 distinct CDR3 sequences, approximately 15% of them singletons. This sample is drawn from a study of T cells in Graves' hyperthyroidism and ophthalmopathy. Study information: Peripheral blood was secured at the point of initial diagnosis, before any treatment.

From germline, CDR1 is DFQATT and CDR2 SNEGSKA (reference sequence). The CDR3 length is 13 residues. The V end lost 3 bases, the J end lost 0 bases, and 6 bases lay between the germline ends. Sequencing was carried out using blood. The gene calls are TRBV20-1 and TRBJ2-1, with D possibly matching TRBD2 (5 bases). The receptor was derived from a woman aged 55-75 years with Graves' hyperthyroidism. The CDR3 sequence: CSASGISYNEQFF. In DNA, the CDR3 is TGCAGTGCTAGCGGGATCTCCTACAATGAGCAGTTCTTC.